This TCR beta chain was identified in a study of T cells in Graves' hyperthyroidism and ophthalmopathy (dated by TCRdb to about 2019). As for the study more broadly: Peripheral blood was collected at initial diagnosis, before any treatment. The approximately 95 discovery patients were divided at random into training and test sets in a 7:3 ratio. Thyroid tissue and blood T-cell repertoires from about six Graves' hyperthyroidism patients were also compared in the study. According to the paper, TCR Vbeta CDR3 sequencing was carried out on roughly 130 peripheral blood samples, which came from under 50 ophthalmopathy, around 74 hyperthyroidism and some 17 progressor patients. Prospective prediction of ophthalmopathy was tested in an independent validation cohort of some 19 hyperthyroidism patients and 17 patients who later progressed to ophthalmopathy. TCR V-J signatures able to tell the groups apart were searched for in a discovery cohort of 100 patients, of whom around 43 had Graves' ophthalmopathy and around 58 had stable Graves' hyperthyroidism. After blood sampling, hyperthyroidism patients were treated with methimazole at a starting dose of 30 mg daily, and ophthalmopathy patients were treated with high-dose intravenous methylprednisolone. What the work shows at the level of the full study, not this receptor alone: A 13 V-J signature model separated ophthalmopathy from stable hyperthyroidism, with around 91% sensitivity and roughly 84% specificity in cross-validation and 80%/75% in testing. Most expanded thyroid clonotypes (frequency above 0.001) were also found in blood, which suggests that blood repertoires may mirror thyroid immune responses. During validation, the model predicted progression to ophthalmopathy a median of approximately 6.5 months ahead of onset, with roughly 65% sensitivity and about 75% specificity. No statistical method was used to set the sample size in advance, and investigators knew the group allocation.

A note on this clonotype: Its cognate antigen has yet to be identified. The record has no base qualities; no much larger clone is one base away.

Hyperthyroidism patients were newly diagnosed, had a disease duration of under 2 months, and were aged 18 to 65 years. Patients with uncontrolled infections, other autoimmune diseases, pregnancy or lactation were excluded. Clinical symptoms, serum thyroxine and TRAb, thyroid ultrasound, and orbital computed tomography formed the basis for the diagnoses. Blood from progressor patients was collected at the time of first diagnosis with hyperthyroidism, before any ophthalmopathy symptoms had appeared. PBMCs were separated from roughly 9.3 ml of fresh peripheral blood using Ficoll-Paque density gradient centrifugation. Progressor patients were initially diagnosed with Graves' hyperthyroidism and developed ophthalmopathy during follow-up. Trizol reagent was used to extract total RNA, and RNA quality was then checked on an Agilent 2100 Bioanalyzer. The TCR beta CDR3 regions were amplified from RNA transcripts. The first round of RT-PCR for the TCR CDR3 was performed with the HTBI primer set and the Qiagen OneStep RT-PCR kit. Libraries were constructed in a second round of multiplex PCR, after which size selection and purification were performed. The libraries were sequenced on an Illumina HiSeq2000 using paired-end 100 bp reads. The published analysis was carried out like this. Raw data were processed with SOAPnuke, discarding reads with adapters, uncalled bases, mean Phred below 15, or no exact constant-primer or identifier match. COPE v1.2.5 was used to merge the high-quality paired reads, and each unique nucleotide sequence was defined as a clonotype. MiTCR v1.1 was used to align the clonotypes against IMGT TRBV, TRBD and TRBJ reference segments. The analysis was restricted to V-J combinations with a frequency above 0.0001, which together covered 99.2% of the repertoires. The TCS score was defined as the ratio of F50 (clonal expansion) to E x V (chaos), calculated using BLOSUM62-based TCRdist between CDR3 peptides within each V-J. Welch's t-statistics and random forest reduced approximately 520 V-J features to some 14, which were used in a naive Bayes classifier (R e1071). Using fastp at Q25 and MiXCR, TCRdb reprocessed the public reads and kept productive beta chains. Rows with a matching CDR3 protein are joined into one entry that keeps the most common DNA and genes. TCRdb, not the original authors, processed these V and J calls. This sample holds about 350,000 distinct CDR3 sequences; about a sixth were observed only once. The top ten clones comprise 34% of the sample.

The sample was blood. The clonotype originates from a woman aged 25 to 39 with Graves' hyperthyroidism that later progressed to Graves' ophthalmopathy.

DNA sequence: TGTGCCAGCAGATCCCCGGGACCAGGCTACGAGCAGTACTTC. Translated, this gives CASRSPGPGYEQYF. The sequence is built from TRBV6-1 and TRBJ2-7; the D assignment is uncertain and may be TRBD1 or TRBD2, with 5 bases supporting each. V loses 6 bases, J loses 3 bases, and the germline ends lie 15 bases apart. Reading the germline V gene gives CDR1 MNHNS and CDR2 SASEGT. The CDR3 has 14 amino acids, counting the end cysteine and phenylalanine. The kept DNA is CDR3 alone, 42 bases in frame from the first base.